Listed below are T cell receptor beta chains from one sample, sequenced in a study of cytomegalovirus exposure and HLA in healthy donors. Only in-frame clones appear in the TCRdb table, and some are missing; sequencing was by immunoSEQ multiplex PCR. The table has approximately 61,000 clones, 75% to 80% seen once. Sequencing input: PBMCs. The source of these receptors is a man aged 18 to 29 in good health and CMV-seropositive. CDR3s include the opening cysteine and the closing phenylalanine or tryptophan. A D gene is named only where the DNA matches it firmly. A clone size is listed for some rows: how often the clone was seen (once, few, many), or a class if it is expanded.

d_gene	abundance	v_gene	j_gene	CDR3nt	CDR3aa
TRBD1	NA	TRBV11-2	TRBJ2-7	TGTGCCAGCAGCTTTACCGGGACAGGGGGCGAGCAGTACTTC	CASSFTGTGGEQYF
NA	NA	TRBV27	TRBJ1-1	TGTGCCAGCAGTGAGACACGGCCCGGTCTCCGGGGAGCTTTCTTT	CASSETRPGLRGAFF
TRBD1	NA	TRBV10-3	TRBJ1-1	TGTGCCATCAGCATCGGACAGGTGGACACTGAAGCTTTCTTT	CAISIGQVDTEAFF
NA	once	TRBV29-1	TRBJ2-7	TGCAGCGTTGAAGATCAGGGCGAGCAGTACTTC	CSVEDQGEQYF
NA	NA	TRBV5-1	TRBJ1-3	TGCGCCAGCAGCCCCGGGACACCAAAAGACACCATATATTTT	CASSPGTPKDTIYF
TRBD1	NA	TRBV10-3	TRBJ1-1	TGTGCCATCAGTGGGGGACAGGGGAACACTGAAGCTTTCTTT	CAISGGQGNTEAFF
NA	NA	TRBV19	TRBJ1-1	TGTGCCAGTAGTATAGGTACAGCCATGAACACTGAAGCTTTCTTT	CASSIGTAMNTEAFF
TRBD1	NA	TRBV29-1	TRBJ1-1	TGCAGCGTTGAATCGACAGGGGACACTGAAGCTTTCTTT	CSVESTGDTEAFF
NA	NA	TRBV6-5	TRBJ2-1	TGTGCCAGCAGTTACGATAGCGGAGGCCCCAATGAGCAGTTCTTC	CASSYDSGGPNEQFF
NA	NA	TRBV6-6	TRBJ1-5	TGTGCCAGCAGCCACAGGGAAAGCAATCAGCCCCAGCATTTT	CASSHRESNQPQHF
TRBD2	NA	TRBV7-2	TRBJ2-7	TGTGCCAGCAGTTGGACTAGCAGAACCTACGAGCAGTACTTC	CASSWTSRTYEQYF
NA	once	TRBV19	TRBJ2-6	TGTGCCAGTAGGCCGGCGGGGAGCTCTGGGGCCAACGTCCTGACTTTC	CASRPAGSSGANVLTF
TRBD2	NA	TRBV29-1	TRBJ2-1	TGCAGCGCGGCCGGGACTAACTACAATGAGCAGTTCTTC	CSAAGTNYNEQFF
NA	NA	TRBV5-1	TRBJ1-2	TGCGCCAGCAGCTTCGGAGGAAGCGGCTACACCTTC	CASSFGGSGYTF
TRBD1	NA	TRBV25-1	TRBJ2-7	TGTGCCAGCAGTGAATATGGGGACAGGGGTCGCGAGCAGTACTTC	CASSEYGDRGREQYF
TRBD2	NA	TRBV11-1	TRBJ2-7	TGTGCCAGCAGCCCTAGCGGGTGGGAGCAGTACTTC	CASSPSGWEQYF
TRBD2	NA	TRBV10-3	TRBJ2-7	TGTGCCATCAGCGGGACTAGCGGGAGCTACGAGCAGTACTTC	CAISGTSGSYEQYF
TRBD2	NA	TRBV30	TRBJ2-5	TGTGCCTGGAAAGGCGGGAGCGCGACCCGATTGTACCAAGAGACCCAGTACTTC	CAWKGGSATRLYQETQYF
TRBD2	NA	TRBV13	TRBJ2-1	TGTGCCAGCAGCTTAATCAGCGGGGGGGCCTACAATGAGCAGTTCTTC	CASSLISGGAYNEQFF
TRBD1	once	TRBV28	TRBJ2-7	TGTGCCAGCAGTTTAACAGGGGTTAGGTTCCACGAGCAGTACTTC	CASSLTGVRFHEQYF
TRBD1	NA	TRBV12-5	TRBJ1-2	TGTGCTAGTGGCGCTAAACGGACAGGGCCGAAACTAAACTATGGCTACACCTTC	CASGAKRTGPKLNYGYTF
NA	NA	TRBV25-1	TRBJ2-7	TGTGCCAGCAGTGAAGGGCTAGAGCAGTACTTC	CASSEGLEQYF
NA	NA	TRBV6-5	TRBJ1-2	TGTGCCAGCAGTAACAGGGATGGCTACACCTTC	CASSNRDGYTF
TRBD2	NA	TRBV5-1	TRBJ2-7	TGCGCCAGCAGCTCGGGACTAGCTCCATACGAGCAGTACTTC	CASSSGLAPYEQYF
TRBD2	NA	TRBV30	TRBJ2-7	TGTGCCTGGGGGAGGGAGGGCGGCGTGCAGTACTTC	CAWGREGGVQYF
TRBD2	NA	TRBV4-1	TRBJ2-5	TGCGCCAGCAGCCAGGGACTAGCGGGACCAGAGACCCAGTACTTC	CASSQGLAGPETQYF
NA	NA	TRBV9	TRBJ2-2	TGTGCCAGCAGCGTAGGGGACATACCCGGGGAGCTGTTTTTT	CASSVGDIPGELFF
NA	NA	TRBV10-3	TRBJ2-7	TGTGCCATCAGGGACAGCTCCTACGAGCAGTACTTC	CAIRDSSYEQYF
NA	NA	TRBV5-1	TRBJ2-3	TGCGCCAGCAGCTTGGGGTTAGGGGGGGAAGCAGATACGCAGTATTTT	CASSLGLGGEADTQYF
TRBD1	NA	TRBV7-2	TRBJ1-2	TGTGCCAGCAGCGCACAGGGGGTGGCTGGCTACACCTTC	CASSAQGVAGYTF
TRBD1	NA	TRBV5-6	TRBJ1-6	TGTGCCAGCAGCCGGGACAGACCCTATAATTCACCCCTCCACTTT	CASSRDRPYNSPLHF
NA	NA	TRBV10-3	TRBJ1-6	TGTGCCATCAGTGAGGCGCCGAGCTCCTATAATTCACCCCTCCACTTT	CAISEAPSSYNSPLHF
NA	NA	TRBV7-9	TRBJ2-1	TGTGCCAGCAGCTTAGACCTAGCAGACAATGAGCAGTTCTTC	CASSLDLADNEQFF
TRBD1	NA	TRBV27	TRBJ1-6	TGTGCCAGCACCTCGGGACAGGGGGTCTCACCCCTCCACTTT	CASTSGQGVSPLHF
NA	NA	TRBV27	TRBJ2-7	TGTGCCAGCAGCTGGGGAGTGGGAACCTACGAGCAGTACTTC	CASSWGVGTYEQYF
TRBD2	NA	TRBV11-3	TRBJ2-5	TGTGCCAGCAGCCACGGACTAGCGGGAGCGGAGGAGACCCAGTACTTC	CASSHGLAGAEETQYF
NA	NA	TRBV29-1	TRBJ1-1	TGCAGCGTTGAAGCAGGTTCGGTAAACACTGAAGCTTTCTTT	CSVEAGSVNTEAFF
NA	NA	TRBV28	TRBJ1-1	TGTGCCAGCAGTTCCTCGAACCCTAAAGCTTTCTTT	CASSSSNPKAFF
TRBD1	NA	TRBV18	TRBJ1-5	TGTGCCAGCTCATCGCAGTATGCAGGGGGCCAGCCCCAGCATTTT	CASSSQYAGGQPQHF
TRBD1	NA	TRBV30	TRBJ2-1	TGTGCCTGGAGTGGACAGGGGGGCAATGAGCAGTTCTTC	CAWSGQGGNEQFF
NA	NA	TRBV6-1	TRBJ1-1	TGTGCCAGCAGAAGGGGGACTGAAGCTTTCTTT	CASRRGTEAFF